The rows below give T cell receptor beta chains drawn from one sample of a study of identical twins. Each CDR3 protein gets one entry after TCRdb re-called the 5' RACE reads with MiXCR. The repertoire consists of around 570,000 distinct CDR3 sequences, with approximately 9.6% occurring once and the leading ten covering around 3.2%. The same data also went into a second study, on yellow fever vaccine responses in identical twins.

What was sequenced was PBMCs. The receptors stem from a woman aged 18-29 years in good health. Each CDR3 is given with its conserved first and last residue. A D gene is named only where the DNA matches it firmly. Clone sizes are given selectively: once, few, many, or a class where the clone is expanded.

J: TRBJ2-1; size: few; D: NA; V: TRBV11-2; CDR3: CASSTGDPRREQFF; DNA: TGTGCCAGCAGCACAGGAGACCCCCGGCGTGAGCAGTTCTTC
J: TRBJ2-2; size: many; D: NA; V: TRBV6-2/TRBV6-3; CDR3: CASSFGSGELFF; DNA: TGTGCCAGCAGTTTTGGGTCCGGGGAGCTGTTTTTT
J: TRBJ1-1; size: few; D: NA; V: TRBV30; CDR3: CAWSARGWGAGTEAFF; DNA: TGTGCCTGGAGCGCGAGGGGGTGGGGGGCTGGAACTGAAGCTTTCTTT
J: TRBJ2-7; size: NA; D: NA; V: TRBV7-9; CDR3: CASSLVGQQGAYEQYF; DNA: TGTGCCAGCAGCTTAGTGGGTCAGCAAGGAGCCTACGAGCAGTACTTC
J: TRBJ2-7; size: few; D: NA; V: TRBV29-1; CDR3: CSVEEKAGRYEQYF; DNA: TGCAGCGTTGAAGAAAAGGCCGGGCGTTACGAGCAGTACTTC
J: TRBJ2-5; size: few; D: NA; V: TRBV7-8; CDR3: CASSHRRGMGETQYF; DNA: TGTGCCAGCAGCCACCGGCGGGGTATGGGAGAGACCCAGTACTTC
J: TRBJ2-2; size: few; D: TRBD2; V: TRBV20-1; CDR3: CSASGTRYTGELFF; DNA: TGCAGTGCTAGTGGGACTAGATACACCGGGGAGCTGTTTTTT
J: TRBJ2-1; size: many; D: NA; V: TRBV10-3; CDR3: CAISESGSYNEQFF; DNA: TGTGCCATCAGTGAGTCTGGTAGTTACAATGAGCAGTTCTTC
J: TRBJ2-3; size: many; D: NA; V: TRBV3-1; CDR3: CASSQDLAGSTDTQYF; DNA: TGTGCCAGCAGCCAAGATTTGGCGGGTAGCACAGATACGCAGTATTTT
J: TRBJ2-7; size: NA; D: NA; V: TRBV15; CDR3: CATSRGAGQDYEQYF; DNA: TGTGCCACCAGCAGAGGAGCGGGACAGGACTACGAGCAGTACTTC
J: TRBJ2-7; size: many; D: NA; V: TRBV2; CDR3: CASSERQTYEQYF; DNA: TGTGCCAGCAGTGAGAGACAGACCTACGAGCAGTACTTC
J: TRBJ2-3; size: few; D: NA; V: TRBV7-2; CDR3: CASSPGEATDTQYF; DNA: TGTGCCAGCAGCCCCGGTGAGGCCACAGATACGCAGTATTTT
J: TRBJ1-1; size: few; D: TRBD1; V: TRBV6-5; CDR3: CASSYRGQAFF; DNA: TGTGCCAGCAGTTACAGGGGGCAAGCTTTCTTT
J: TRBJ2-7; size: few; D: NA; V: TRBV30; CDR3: CAWSVHQGPYEQYF; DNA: TGTGCCTGGAGTGTACATCAGGGGCCCTACGAGCAGTACTTC
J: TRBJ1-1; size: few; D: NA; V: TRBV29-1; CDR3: CSAHRDTEAFF; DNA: TGCAGCGCCCACAGGGACACTGAAGCTTTCTTT
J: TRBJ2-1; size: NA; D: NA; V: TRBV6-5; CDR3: CASRDSINEQFF; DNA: TGTGCCAGCCGGGACTCGATCAATGAGCAGTTCTTC
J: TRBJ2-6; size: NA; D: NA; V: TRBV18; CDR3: CASSPPFSGKGANVLTF; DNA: TGTGCCAGCTCACCACCGTTTTCAGGGAAGGGGGCCAACGTCCTGACTTTC
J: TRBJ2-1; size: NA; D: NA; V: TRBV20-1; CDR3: CSARHLRGYYNEQFF; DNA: TGCAGTGCTAGACACCTCAGGGGATACTACAATGAGCAGTTCTTC
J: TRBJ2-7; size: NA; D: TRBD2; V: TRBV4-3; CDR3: CASSQDAGGTPYEQYF; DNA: TGCGCCAGCAGCCAAGACGCGGGAGGTACTCCCTACGAGCAGTACTTC
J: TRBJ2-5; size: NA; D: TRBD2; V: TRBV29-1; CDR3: CSVPGGGLEETQYF; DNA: TGCAGCGTTCCGGGCGGGGGACTCGAAGAGACCCAGTACTTC